This T cell receptor (beta chain) was sequenced during a study of blood T cell repertoires in COVID-19. The study drew participants aged roughly 18 to 95 years from 20 to 30 US areas. Donors were grouped by their self-reported clinical history. Shortly before study entry, within 2 weeks, exposed participants had met a COVID-19 case. How the authors handled the data: Estimates of nucleated cell counts were drawn from the amplification of reference gene primers. Assay: immunoSEQ multiplex PCR; the TCRdb copy retains only in-frame clones and omits some. D and trimming were read from the DNA, whereas the V and J calls and clone size are those reported in that table. The sample records about 210,000 clones, 70% to 90% being singletons. CDR1 is SQVTM, CDR2 ANQGSEA, per germline. This CDR3 is 13 amino acids long. Trimming took off 5 bases at V and 5 bases at J, with 13 bases between the two ends.

Sequencing used PBMCs or T cells enriched from blood (not recorded which). V gene TRBV29-1 combines with J gene TRBJ1-5; maybe TRBD1 (5 bases). The receptor comes from a woman in her 30s who had been exposed to COVID-19. The CDR3 DNA follows: TGCAGCGTTTCGGACACAAAACATCAGCCCCAGCATTTT. Encoded protein: CSVSDTKHQPQHF.